The next 25 T cell receptor beta chains were all read from a single sample in a study of technical replicates of blood from a few donors. TCRdb's copy holds only in-frame clones and misses some; the assay was immunoSEQ multiplex PCR. The table shows tens of thousands of clones, with almost 96% occurring only once. Sequences were obtained from T cells isolated from PBMCs. These TCRs come from a human donor in good health.

The V and J genes are TRBV6-6 and TRBJ2-1; 12 bases line up with TRBD1. The germline gives CDR1 MNHNY, CDR2 SVGAGI (reference sequence). After removal of 0 bases from V and 15 bases from J, the junction contained 6 bases not matched to a gene. This CDR3 comprises 14 residues. This CDR3 is CASSYSGTGGDGFF. The CDR3 coding sequence is TGTGCCAGCAGTTACTCGGGGACAGGGGGCGACGGGTTCTTC.

This clone appeared a single time. The rearrangement joins TRBV2 to TRBJ2-5; 9 bases line up with TRBD1. The germline V gene has CDR1 SNHLY and CDR2 FYNNEI. J lost 4 bases, V lost 5 bases, and 2 bases had no gene match. The CDR3 totals 13 residues. CDR3 nucleotides: TGTGCCAGCAGTTGGGACAGGGCAGAGACCCAGTACTTC. It specifies CASSWDRAETQYF.

V gene TRBV5-1 combines with J gene TRBJ2-3; tentatively, D is TRBD2 (6 bases). The ends were cut back, 0 bases at V and 1 base at J, with 12 bases in the middle. Germline assignment: CDR1 SGHRS and CDR2 YFSETQ. This CDR3 is built from 16 residues. The CDR3 nucleotides read TGCGCCAGCAGCTTGGGGGTAGCGGACGGCACAGATACGCAGTATTTT. Residues: CASSLGVADGTDTQYF.

The rearrangement links TRBV7-6 to TRBJ2-7; 7 bases agree with TRBD1. The CDR3 consists of 15 residues. CDR1 is SGHVS, CDR2 FNYEAQ, per germline. After removal of 10 bases from V and 5 bases from J, the junction contained 17 bases not matched to a gene. This chain's CDR3 is CATGCYRGRLNEQYF. CDR3 in DNA: TGTGCCACCGGGTGCTACAGGGGTCGGTTGAACGAGCAGTACTTC. Based on the CDR3 plus reference TRBV7-6 and TRBJ2-7, the full variable domain is GAGVSQSPRYKVTKRGQDVALRCDPISGHVSLYWYRQALGQGPEFLTYFNYEAQQDKSGLPNDRFSAERPEGSISTLTIQRTEQRDSAMYRCATGCYRGRLNEQYFGPGTRLTVT.

This clone was detected once. The chain combines TRBV30 with TRBJ2-3; D is possibly TRBD1 (6 bases). V lost 7 bases, J lost 3 bases, and 14 bases lay in between. The CDR3 is 13 amino acids. Germline CDR1 reads GTSNPN; CDR2 reads SVGIG (reference sequence). The CDR3: CASHRDRTDTQYF. The CDR3 coding sequence is TGTGCCTCTCACAGGGATCGGACAGATACGCAGTATTTT.

The V and J genes are TRBV7-2 and TRBJ2-5; 7 nucleotides match TRBD2. CDR3 size: 16 residues. CDR1 SGHTA and CDR2 FQGNSA come from the germline V gene. Trimming took 2 bases from V and 5 from J; bases not matched to a gene: 11. The CDR3 region is CASSLLAGLGGETQYF. CDR3 in DNA: TGTGCCAGCAGCTTACTTGCGGGACTGGGGGGGGAGACCCAGTACTTC.

The chain couples TRBV28 to TRBJ2-7; TRBD1 agrees at 8 bases. The V and J ends lost 5 bases and 4 bases, in that order; junction bases with no gene match: 7. This CDR3 has 14 residues. CDR1 and CDR2 from the germline V gene are MDHEN and SYDVKM. The CDR3: CASSRGQGPYEQYF. Here the CDR3 DNA reads TGTGCCAGCAGTCGAGGACAGGGTCCGTACGAGCAGTACTTC.

V gene TRBV5-4 combines with J gene TRBJ2-7; 11 nucleotides align to TRBD2. CDR1 and CDR2 from the germline V gene are SGHNT and YYREEE (reference sequence). The CDR3 loop spans 15 amino acids. V trimming: 4 bases; J trimming: 0 bases; junction bases outside the gene matches: 3. CDR3 loop: CASSPTSGSSYEQYF. In nucleotides, the CDR3 is TGTGCCAGCAGCCCCACTAGCGGGAGCTCCTACGAGCAGTACTTC.

The sample holds a few counts of this clone. The chain has TRBV18 and TRBJ1-4; D is undetermined. V was clipped by 6 bases and J by 5 bases, with 7 bases between them. Germline V gives CDR1 KGHSH, CDR2 LQKENI. There are 12 residues in the CDR3. The chain's CDR3 is CASSTQNEKLFF. CDR3 sequence (DNA): TGTGCCAGCTCTACACAGAATGAAAAACTGTTTTTT.

The chain carries TRBV7-9 and TRBJ2-1, with 10 positions matching TRBD2. CDR1 is SEHNR and CDR2 is FQNEAQ in the germline V gene (reference sequence). Trimming removed 2 bases from V and 7 bases from J; junction bases left unmatched: 5. The CDR3 contains 15 residues. In DNA, the CDR3 is TGTGCCAGCAGCTTATATATAGCGGGAGGAAATGAGCAGTTCTTC. Translation gives CASSLYIAGGNEQFF.

The chain couples TRBV4-1 to TRBJ1-4; TRBD1 is a possible D gene (6 bases). The CDR3 is 15 residues long. The germline V gene has CDR1 MGHRA and CDR2 YSYEKL. Trimming cost V 0 bases and J 8 bases, with 13 bases left between them. Here the CDR3 reads CASSQDTGHGEKLFF. The CDR3 DNA reads as TGCGCCAGCAGCCAAGATACGGGACATGGGGAAAAACTGTTTTTT.

The chain joins TRBV4-1 to TRBJ1-5; TRBD1 matches at 7 bases. The CDR3 has 16 amino acids. In germline, CDR1 is MGHRA, CDR2 YSYEKL. V dropped 1 base and J dropped 6; count of bases not matched to a gene: 9. Here the CDR3 DNA reads TGCGCCAGCAGCCAAGGGGCCAGGGGGGCGAGTCAGCCCCAGCATTTT. It encodes CASSQGARGASQPQHF.

The chain carries TRBV7-2 and TRBJ1-2, with D tentatively TRBD1 (5 bases). Germline V gives CDR1 SGHTA, CDR2 FQGNSA. This CDR3 contains 15 residues. V lost 1 base to trimming and J lost 5 bases, with 14 bases between them. The CDR3 sequence: CASSLEVRDSYGYTF. In nucleotides, the CDR3 is TGTGCCAGCAGCTTAGAGGTACGGGACTCTTATGGCTACACCTTC.

The chain carries TRBV6-1 and TRBJ2-1; maybe TRBD1 (5 bases). Trimming took 6 bases from V and 7 from J, leaving 10 bases between them. This CDR3 has 12 residues. The germline V gene has CDR1 MNHNS and CDR2 SASEGT. CDR3 sequence: CASREDTNEQFF. DNA for the CDR3: TGTGCCAGCAGAGAGGACACTAATGAGCAGTTCTTC.

V and J are TRBV6-1 and TRBJ1-5; unclear D gene. CDR3 size: 15 residues. Trimming left V 1 base short and J 4 bases short, with 11 bases between. Germline V CDR1 and CDR2: MNHNS, SASEGT. The CDR3 is CASSEGGGRNQPQHF. The CDR3 DNA follows: TGTGCCAGCAGTGAAGGAGGAGGGAGGAATCAGCCCCAGCATTTT.

The genes are TRBV5-4 and TRBJ2-3, with a tentative D call TRBD2 (5 bases). Looked up from germline, CDR1 is SGHNT and CDR2 is YYREEE (reference sequence). The ends were cut back, 4 bases at V and 5 bases at J, with 11 bases in the middle. This CDR3 has 13 residues. The CDR3 nucleotides read TGTGCCAGCAGCGACTACGGGATAGATACGCAGTATTTT. This translates into CASSDYGIDTQYF.

The genes are TRBV5-1 and TRBJ2-7, with D uncertain. This CDR3 has 14 amino acids. Germline V gene lookup returns CDR1 SGHRS and CDR2 YFSETQ. Trimming pared 4 bases from V and 1 base from J, leaving 12 bases between. The CDR3 sequence: CASSLSMRSYEQYF. In DNA, the CDR3 is TGCGCCAGCAGCCTGTCTATGAGATCCTACGAGCAGTACTTC.

The rearrangement joins TRBV5-1 to TRBJ1-2; TRBD1 agrees at 7 bases. Germline CDR1 SGHRS, CDR2 YFSETQ. CDR3 length equals 13 residues. With 2 bases clipped from V and 6 bases from J, the junction kept 4 bases outside the gene matches. Here the CDR3 reads CASSFEGGNGYTF. DNA for the CDR3: TGCGCCAGCAGCTTCGAAGGGGGCAATGGCTACACCTTC.

The chain uses TRBV28 and TRBJ1-1, with D possibly matching TRBD1 (5 bases). The germline V and J ends were trimmed by 3 bases and 0 bases, with 20 bases remaining between them. Germline V CDR1 and CDR2: MDHEN, SYDVKM. The CDR3 is 18 residues long. This chain's CDR3 is CASSFMDYGTILNTEAFF. The CDR3 bases are TGTGCCAGCAGTTTTATGGACTACGGGACCATTTTGAACACTGAAGCTTTCTTT.

The chain couples TRBV7-9 to TRBJ2-2; 11 bases match TRBD1. Germline loops: CDR1 SEHNR, CDR2 FQNEAQ (reference sequence). Trimming removed 2 bases from V and 6 bases from J; junction bases left unmatched: 11. The CDR3 contains 18 residues. This CDR3 reads CASSLSVSGTGGAGELFF. CDR3 bases: TGTGCCAGCAGCTTATCCGTCTCCGGGACAGGGGGTGCCGGGGAGCTGTTTTTT.

The chain couples TRBV4-1 to TRBJ1-2, with D possibly TRBD1 on 6 matching bases. Trimming took 1 base from V and 3 from J, leaving 18 bases between them. CDR3 length: 17 amino acids. Germline V gene lookup returns CDR1 MGHRA and CDR2 YSYEKL. The CDR3 reads CASSQVPGDPTYYGYTF. DNA of the CDR3: TGCGCCAGCAGCCAAGTACCAGGGGACCCGACCTACTATGGCTACACCTTC.

The V gene is TRBV18, the J gene TRBJ2-3; a weak D match, TRBD2 (5 bases). CDR3 length: 14 residues. Germline CDR1 and CDR2: KGHSH and LQKENI. V lost 3 bases to trimming and J lost 0 bases, with 7 bases between them. The CDR3 sequence is CASSPGLSTDTQYF. The CDR3 bases are TGTGCCAGCTCACCCGGACTGAGCACAGATACGCAGTATTTT.

V usage is TRBV2 and J usage is TRBJ2-4; 11 positions match TRBD2. Germline V gene sequence: CDR1 SNHLY, CDR2 FYNNEI. The CDR3 covers 17 residues. V lost 7 bases to trimming and J lost 0 bases; unmatched junction nucleotides: 8. The CDR3 here is CASNLAGGILAKNIQYF. As DNA, the CDR3 is TGTGCCAGCAATCTAGCGGGAGGAATCCTAGCCAAAAACATTCAGTACTTC. Complete variable domain (other parts from reference TRBV2 and TRBJ2-4): EPEVTQTPSHQVTQMGQEVILRCVPISNHLYFYWYRQILGQKVEFLVSFYNNEISEKSEIFDDQFSVERPDGSNFTLKIRSTKLEDSAMYFCASNLAGGILAKNIQYFGAGTRLSVL.

The chain recombines TRBV5-8 with TRBJ2-1, with D perhaps matching TRBD2 (7 bases). The CDR3 runs 14 residues. Germline CDR1 SGHTS, CDR2 YDEGEE. Trimming cost V 1 base and J 7 bases, with 12 bases left between them. The chain's CDR3 is CASSLMGGRNEQFF. The DNA of the CDR3 is TGTGCCAGCAGCTTGATGGGGGGGCGGAATGAGCAGTTCTTC.

V and J are TRBV28 and TRBJ1-2, with TRBD1 identical over 10 bases. V lost 6 bases to trimming and J lost 4 bases; unmatched junction nucleotides: 8. Germline V gene lookup returns CDR1 MDHEN and CDR2 SYDVKM. The CDR3 sequence is 15 residues long. The CDR3 nucleotides are TGTGCCAGCAGATCCAGACAGGGGGCAAGCTATGGCTACACCTTC. It translates to CASRSRQGASYGYTF.